Presented here are 5 T cell receptor beta chains from one specimen sequenced in a study of OX40 agonist ivuxolimab in advanced cancers. Receptor libraries were prepared by the immunoSEQ multiplex PCR assay. In its TCRdb copy, this immuneACCESS table keeps in-frame sequences only and misses some clones. Where compared with another copy, unresolved V genes explain less than half of these, and the others have no known cause. The sample table contains tens of thousands of clones; only one count was recorded for around 90% of them. Roughly 48% of the sample goes to the ten largest clones. The starting material was CD4+ or CD8+ T cells sorted from blood, obtained in a trial of the OX40 agonist ivuxolimab. The receptors shown here come from an adult with an advanced solid tumor such as melanoma, head and neck, liver or kidney cancer.

The chain has TRBV27 and TRBJ2-7; 12 bases map to TRBD1. The CDR3 runs to 15 residues. The V segment lost 3 bases and the J segment 4 bases; nucleotides outside the gene matches: 4. Per the germline V gene, CDR1 is MNHEY and CDR2 is SMNVEV (reference sequence). The CDR3 DNA sequence: TGTGCCAGCAGTTTCGGGACAGGGGGCATATACGAGCAGTACTTC. Its translation: CASSFGTGGIYEQYF.

This clone was counted a single time. The chain carries TRBV5-6 and TRBJ1-5; D may be TRBD1 (6 bases). Trimming removed 4 bases from V and 4 bases from J, with 12 bases in between. The CDR3 contains 14 residues. Germline assignment: CDR1 SGHDT and CDR2 YYEEEE. CDR3 DNA: TGTGCCAGCAGCCTGGCAGGGGCGAATCAGCCCCAGCATTTT. Its translation is CASSLAGANQPQHF.

This clone has only one observation. This sequence joins TRBV7-6 and TRBJ2-7; D is unclear. Deletions cut 3 bases from V and 5 bases from J, with 11 bases between. In germline, CDR1 is SGHVS, CDR2 FNYEAQ. The CDR3 sequence is 13 residues long. The CDR3 reads CASSLDPGDEQYF. The CDR3 nucleotides read TGTGCCAGCAGCTTGGACCCGGGCGACGAGCAGTACTTC.

V and J are TRBV14 and TRBJ2-7; D remains ambiguous. From germline, CDR1 is SGHDN and CDR2 FVKESK. The germline V and J ends were trimmed by 0 bases and 2 bases, with 11 bases remaining between them. This CDR3 is 15 amino acids long. The CDR3 region is CASSQEGRRAYEQYF. As DNA, the CDR3 is TGTGCCAGCAGCCAAGAAGGCAGGAGAGCCTACGAGCAGTACTTC.

This clone was seen only once. V usage is TRBV9 and J usage is TRBJ2-5, with D possibly being TRBD1 or TRBD2 (5 bases each). Germline V gene sequence: CDR1 SGDLS, CDR2 YYNGEE. V was cut by 3 bases and J by 1 base, with 10 bases left in between. The CDR3 runs 14 residues. The CDR3 DNA reads TGTGCCAGCAGCGGTTCCGGGACCCAAGAGACCCAGTACTTC. Encoded protein: CASSGSGTQETQYF.